The source of this T cell receptor (beta chain) is a study of T-cell reconstitution after alpha-beta-depleted transplantation in children. The TCRbeta library incorporated unique molecular identifiers. TCRdb re-analysed the PCR reads in MiXCR, keeping a single row per CDR3 protein. In the table there are approximately 430,000 distinct CDR3 sequences, roughly 15% of which are singletons. CDR3 length equals 15 residues. Deletions cut 0 bases from V and 4 bases from J, with 11 bases between. The germline V gene encodes CDR1 SGHNT and CDR2 YENEEA. Comment on this clonotype: Its target is unknown.

General observations from the study: About two months after transplant, alpha-beta T cells reportedly came from several hundred expanded graft clones. Recipient T cells and thymic progenitors that survived gave rise to the high TCRbeta diversity observed at day 60 in some patients.

The receptor comes from a boy less than two years old who had a stem cell transplant for Wiskott-Aldrich syndrome, so the T cells may come from the graft donor. The rearrangement links TRBV11-3 to TRBJ2-3; D unclear. Sequenced here: PBMCs, mostly from graft donor cells, sampled 360 days after TCRalphabeta/CD19-depleted stem cell transplant. CDR3 DNA sequence: TGTGCCAGCAGCTTAGATGGGTTACGGGCAGATACGCAGTATTTT. Its translation: CASSLDGLRADTQYF.